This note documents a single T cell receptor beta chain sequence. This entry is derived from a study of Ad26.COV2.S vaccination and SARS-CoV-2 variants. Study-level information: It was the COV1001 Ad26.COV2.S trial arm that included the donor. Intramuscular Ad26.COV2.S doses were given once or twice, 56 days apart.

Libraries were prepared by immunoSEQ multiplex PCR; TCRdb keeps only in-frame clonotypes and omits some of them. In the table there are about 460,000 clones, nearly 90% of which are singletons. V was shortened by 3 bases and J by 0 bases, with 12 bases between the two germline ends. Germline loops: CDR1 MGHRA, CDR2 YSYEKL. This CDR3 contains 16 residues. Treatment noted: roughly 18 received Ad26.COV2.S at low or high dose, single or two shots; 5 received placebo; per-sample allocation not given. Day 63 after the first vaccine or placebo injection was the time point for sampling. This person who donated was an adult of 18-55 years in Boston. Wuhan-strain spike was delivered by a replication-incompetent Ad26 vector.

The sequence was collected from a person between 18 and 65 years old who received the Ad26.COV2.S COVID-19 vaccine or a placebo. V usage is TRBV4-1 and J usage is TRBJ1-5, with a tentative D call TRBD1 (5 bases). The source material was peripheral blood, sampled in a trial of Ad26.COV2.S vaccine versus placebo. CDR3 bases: TGCGCCAGCAGCCAGGACGGGACTTATAGCAATCAGCCCCAGCATTTT. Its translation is CASSQDGTYSNQPQHF.